This T cell receptor beta chain was recovered during a study of T cell responses to AZD1222 COVID-19 vaccine. Overall study: Second doses that came at about 4 or about 12 weeks were put together.

A note on this clone: Its matching antigen is unknown.

Clones were read by immunoSEQ multiplex PCR, and TCRdb kept only the in-frame ones, dropping some. The table has about 130,000 clones, about 85% seen once. Study conclusions and caveats: At baseline, just 5 or 6 AZD1222 recipients tested seropositive. The study sampled repertoires only after the peak T cell response.

This CDR3 spans 17 amino acids. CDR1 SGHRS and CDR2 YFSETQ come from the germline V gene. V lost 5 bases, J lost 3 bases, and 13 bases stayed unmatched. The V and J genes are TRBV5-1 and TRBJ2-3; 9 bases agree with TRBD2. The starting material was peripheral blood, obtained on day 0 of AZD1222 vaccination. The receptor comes from an adult in good health. CDR3 sequence (DNA): TGCGCCAGCAGACAAACCCCTGGGACTAGCAATACAGATACGCAGTATTTT. This sequence encodes CASRQTPGTSNTDTQYF.